Below are 3 T cell receptor beta chains sequenced from a single sample in a study of control samples from healthy donors and cancer patients. Assay used: immunoSEQ multiplex PCR; TCRdb lists only in-frame clones, some missing. The profile shows 98,000 or so clones, roughly four fifths of them singletons. Sequenced input: blood. These receptors all stem from a man aged 55 to 69 in good health.

V usage is TRBV6-1 and J usage is TRBJ1-5; the D gene is possibly TRBD1 (6 bases). This CDR3 has 15 residues. The germline CDR1 and CDR2 sequences are MNHNS and SASEGT. V was shortened by 3 bases and J by 1 base, with 10 bases between the two germline ends. The CDR3 spells CASSEQGLSNQPQHF. Here the CDR3 DNA reads TGTGCCAGCAGTGAGCAGGGGCTAAGCAATCAGCCCCAGCATTTT.

The V call is TRBV4-2, the J call TRBJ2-1; 7 positions agree with TRBD2. The CDR3 runs 16 residues. CDR1 is LGHNA and CDR2 is YNFKEQ in the germline V gene. V shed 0 bases and J 4 bases; nucleotides not matched to a gene: 6. As DNA, the CDR3 is TGTGCCAGCAGCCAAGATCAAGCGGGGTCTTACAATGAGCAGTTCTTC. It yields the protein CASSQDQAGSYNEQFF.

The chain joins TRBV11-2 to TRBJ2-7, with TRBD2 matching 8 bases. V lost 8 bases to trimming and J lost 1 base; unmatched junction nucleotides: 10. The CDR3 covers 15 residues. Per the germline V gene, CDR1 is SGHAT and CDR2 is FQNNGV. CDR3 in amino acids: CASRRGLALSYEQYF. DNA for the CDR3: TGTGCCAGCCGCAGAGGACTAGCCCTTTCCTACGAGCAGTACTTC.